This TCR beta chain was sequenced for a study of cytomegalovirus exposure and HLA in healthy donors. Study-level findings and limits: Sequencing likely generated an artifact that appeared as a cluster of highly shared sequence variants. A missense DCLRE1C variant was associated with V- and J-gene trimming of TCR beta chains in a later analysis, and an independent cohort replicated the association.

The study ran its PCR with 60 Vbeta and 13 Jbeta primers. Profiling relied on immunoSEQ multiplex PCR, and the TCRdb table lists in-frame clones only, not all of them. Found here are over 150,000 clones, around 80% of them singletons; the top ten hold 2.1%. V lost 7 bases, J lost 6 bases, and 11 bases stayed unmatched. Germline loops: CDR1 SGHRS, CDR2 YFSETQ. The CDR3 sequence is 15 residues long. Remarks on this clone: Its antigen is not identified.

While unrecorded immune exposures were likely, the donors were nominally healthy when sampled. This receptor was taken from a man aged 35-49 years in good health and CMV-seronegative. The chain combines TRBV5-1 with TRBJ1-4; TRBD1 matches 8 bases. The source material was PBMCs. The CDR3 sequence: CASSIDRGKDEKLFF. DNA of the CDR3: TGCGCCAGCTCTATCGACAGGGGAAAGGATGAAAAACTGTTTTTT. The full variable domain, with the rest looked up from reference TRBV5-1 and TRBJ1-4, is KAGVTQTPRYLIKTRGQQVTLSCSPISGHRSVSWYQQTPGQGLQFLFEYFSETQRNKGNFPGRFSGRQFSNSRSEMNVSTLELGDSALYLCASSIDRGKDEKLFFGSGTQLSVL.